Listed here are 32 T cell receptor beta chains from one sample, sequenced in a study of identical twins. TCRdb ran MiXCR on the 5' RACE reads and lists one entry per CDR3 protein. This table holds 350,000 to 450,000 distinct CDR3 sequences, around 20% found once. Material: naive T cells sorted from blood. These receptors all stem from a man aged 45-65 years in good health.

This clonotype has at least ten counts. V and J are TRBV7-6 and TRBJ2-1, with TRBD1 as a possible D gene (6 bases). CDR1 SGHVS and CDR2 FNYEAQ come from the germline V gene. V shed 5 bases and J shed 4 bases, with 15 bases lying between them. The CDR3 spans 15 residues. The CDR3 nucleotides read TGTGCCAGCAGCCTAGGACAGCTCCTGTACAATGAGCAGTTCTTC. Translating it yields CASSLGQLLYNEQFF.

At least ten counts were recorded for this clonotype. The chain couples TRBV11-2 to TRBJ2-5; D is unclear. With 1 base removed from V and 3 bases from J, the gap between germline ends came to 6 bases. This CDR3 region has 13 residues. Germline loops: CDR1 SGHAT, CDR2 FQNNGV. This CDR3 is CASSLGMKETQYF. CDR3 in DNA: TGTGCCAGCAGCTTAGGGATGAAAGAGACCCAGTACTTC.

The rearrangement joins TRBV29-1 to TRBJ1-1; TRBD1 might be the D (5 bases). The CDR3 sequence is 15 residues long. CDR1 is SQVTM, CDR2 ANQGSEA, per germline. The V and J ends lost 6 bases and 1 base respectively, with 18 bases between them. Here the CDR3 reads CSVDPTGTGNTEAFF. The CDR3 DNA sequence: TGCAGCGTCGACCCTACCGGGACGGGGAACACTGAAGCTTTCTTT.

The table lists this clonotype with many counts. This rearrangement joins TRBV5-1 to TRBJ2-2; the match to TRBD1 covers 8 bases. The CDR3 has 15 amino acids. The germline CDR1 and CDR2 sequences are SGHRS and YFSETQ. V lost 7 bases and J lost 4; bases outside the gene matches: 9. CDR3 sequence: CASGKDRVGTGELFF. CDR3 coding DNA: TGCGCCAGCGGGAAGGACAGGGTCGGCACCGGGGAGCTGTTTTTT.

The rearrangement links TRBV5-1 to TRBJ2-7; D gene uncertain. The CDR3 is 13 amino acids. Germline-derived CDR1 and CDR2 are SGHRS and YFSETQ. The ends were cut back, 3 bases at V and 0 bases at J, with 7 bases in the middle. The CDR3 is CASSSDHSYEQYF. The CDR3 nucleotides read TGCGCCAGCAGCTCGGACCACTCCTACGAGCAGTACTTC.

The V call is TRBV6-6, the J call TRBJ1-5; D is uncertain. Trimming left V 2 bases short and J 1 base short, with 3 bases between. Germline CDR1 MNHNY, CDR2 SVGAGI (reference sequence). The CDR3 runs to 13 residues. CDR3 region: CASSYMSNQPQHF. DNA for the CDR3: TGTGCCAGCAGTTACATGAGCAATCAGCCCCAGCATTTT.

CDR3 bases: TGCGCCAGCAGTGAGGGCACCTACGAGCAGTACTTC. Its protein product is CASSEGTYEQYF. This chain uses TRBV10-1 with TRBJ2-7, with unresolved D. The CDR3 spans 12 residues. Trimming removed 2 bases at V and 2 bases at J, with 4 bases between. Germline V lookup: CDR1 WNHNN, CDR2 SYGVQD (reference sequence).

The sample holds many counts of this clonotype. This sequence joins TRBV11-3 and TRBJ2-5, with D unclear. The CDR3 has 10 amino acids. Germline CDR1 and CDR2: SGHNT and YENEEA. V dropped 6 bases and J dropped 4 bases, with 3 bases sitting between them. Written as DNA, the CDR3 is TGTGCCAGCAGAGGAGAGACCCAGTACTTC. The encoded protein is CASRGETQYF. Together with reference TRBV11-3 and TRBJ2-5, the CDR3 gives the full variable domain: EAGVVQSPRYKIIEKKQPVAFWCNPISGHNTLYWYLQNLGQGPELLIRYENEEAVDDSQLPKDRFSAERLKGVDSTLKIQPAELGDSAVYLCASRGETQYFGPGTRLLVL.

This clonotype was seen once. V is TRBV6-2 or TRBV6-3 and J is TRBJ1-5; D is uncertain. Germline-derived CDR1 and CDR2 are MNHEY and SVGEGT. This CDR3 has 13 amino acids. Trimming removed 3 bases from V and 6 bases from J, with 9 bases in between. CDR3 sequence: CASSYTVSQPQHF. CDR3 DNA: TGTGCCAGCAGTTATACAGTAAGTCAGCCCCAGCATTTT.

The chain couples TRBV12-3 or TRBV12-4 to TRBJ1-2, with 9 bases fitting TRBD1. This CDR3 spans 14 amino acids. J was trimmed by 7 bases and V by 4 bases; bases with no gene match: 7. The CDR3, as DNA: TGTGCCAGCAGTTCCTGGACAGGGGACTTTGGCTACACCTTC. This codes for CASSSWTGDFGYTF.

Regarding this clonotype: Just one base apart from a much larger clone, this may be a read error. The gene calls are TRBV4-3 and TRBJ2-3; the D gene is possibly TRBD1 (5 bases). This CDR3 comprises 13 residues. The germline V gene has CDR1 LGHNA and CDR2 YSLEER. DNA for the CDR3: TGCGCCAGCAGTCAGACTGCCACAGGTACGCAGTATTTT. The encoded protein is CASSQTATGTQYF.

This clonotype was seen at least ten times. This chain joins TRBV28 and TRBJ2-1; TRBD2 agrees at 15 bases. The V segment lost 3 bases and the J segment 9 bases; nucleotides outside the gene matches: 9. CDR3 length: 17 residues. Germline-derived CDR1 and CDR2 are MDHEN and SYDVKM. CDR3 in DNA: TGTGCCAGCAGTTTTTCGGGACTAGCGGGAGGTATTATTGAGCAGTTCTTC. It encodes CASSFSGLAGGIIEQFF. Full variable domain (missing parts from reference TRBV28 and TRBJ2-1): DVKVTQSSRYLVKRTGEKVFLECVQDMDHENMFWYRQDPGLGLRLIYFSYDVKMKEKGDIPEGYSVSREKKERFSLILESASTNQTSMYLCASSFSGLAGGIIEQFFGPGTRLTVL.

This clonotype was seen ten or more times. Its ends do not fully match the called genes, so a read error is possible. The chain joins TRBV5-1 to TRBJ2-2, with D unclear. Germline values: CDR1 SGHRS, CDR2 YFSETQ. This CDR3 contains 14 residues. As DNA, the CDR3 is TGCGCCAGCAGCTCCGTCACGAACGCCGGGGAGCTGTTTTTT. Translated: CASSSVTNAGELFF.

The V call is TRBV9, the J call TRBJ2-1; 8 nucleotides agree with TRBD1. This CDR3 has 15 residues. The trim removed 3 bases at V and 2 bases at J, leaving 4 bases unmatched. Germline lookup yields CDR1 SGDLS and CDR2 YYNGEE. CDR3 DNA: TGTGCCAGCAGCGCGGGACAGGCCACCTACAATGAGCAGTTCTTC. Translation gives CASSAGQATYNEQFF.

This clonotype was seen a handful of times. The rearrangement joins TRBV7-2 to TRBJ1-6, with D possibly TRBD1 on 6 matching bases. This CDR3 is built from 15 residues. The V end was cut by 3 bases, the J end by 6 bases, with 12 bases between. Germline V CDR1 and CDR2: SGHTA, FQGNSA. The CDR3: CASSFGQRINSPLHF. The CDR3 bases are TGTGCCAGCAGCTTCGGACAGAGGATTAATTCACCCCTCCACTTT.

This rearrangement joins TRBV11-2 to TRBJ2-7; 7 nucleotides agree with TRBD2. The CDR3 covers 16 residues. The germline gives CDR1 SGHAT, CDR2 FQNNGV. The trim removed 0 bases at V and 1 base at J, leaving 6 bases unmatched. CDR3 protein: CASSLDLGLPSYEQYF. As DNA, the CDR3 is TGTGCCAGCAGCTTAGATCTGGGACTACCTTCCTACGAGCAGTACTTC.

This clonotype was found a few times. V and J are TRBV12-3 or TRBV12-4 and TRBJ1-2; 7 nucleotides agree with TRBD1. This CDR3 has 14 residues. V trimming: 5 bases; J trimming: 4 bases; junction bases outside the gene matches: 7. The CDR3 sequence is CASSLQGIAYGYTF. Here the CDR3 DNA reads TGTGCCAGCAGTCTACAGGGGATTGCCTATGGCTACACCTTC.

This clonotype was seen at least ten times. This chain uses TRBV5-1 with TRBJ2-7, with D unresolved. V gave up 1 base and J gave up 7 bases, with 9 bases separating them. The CDR3 consists of 12 residues. CDR1 SGHRS and CDR2 YFSETQ come from the germline V gene. The CDR3 protein is CASSLYRSEQYF. The CDR3 nucleotides read TGCGCCAGCAGCTTGTACCGGAGTGAGCAGTACTTC. Filled out from reference TRBV5-1 and TRBJ2-7, the complete variable domain reads KAGVTQTPRYLIKTRGQQVTLSCSPISGHRSVSWYQQTPGQGLQFLFEYFSETQRNKGNFPGRFSGRQFSNSRSEMNVSTLELGDSALYLCASSLYRSEQYFGPGTRLTVT.

This clonotype appeared many times. This sequence joins TRBV20-1 and TRBJ2-4, with 8 positions matching TRBD1. Looked up from germline, CDR1 is DFQATT and CDR2 is SNEGSKA (reference sequence). The CDR3 has 14 amino acids. J was trimmed by 7 bases and V by 6 bases; bases with no gene match: 11. Written as DNA, the CDR3 is TGCAGTGCCCTAGGACAGGGTGGGGGCAACATTCAGTACTTC. Translating gives CSALGQGGGNIQYF.

This clonotype showed up many times. The rearrangement joins TRBV6-5 to TRBJ2-7; D is unclear. Germline loops: CDR1 MNHEY, CDR2 SVGAGI. V was pared by 0 bases and J by 2 bases, with 8 bases between. CDR3 size: 14 residues. This CDR3 is CASSYSQQAYEQYF. The CDR3 bases are TGTGCCAGCAGTTACTCTCAGCAGGCCTACGAGCAGTACTTC.

The chain combines TRBV18 with TRBJ1-6, with 7 bases fitting TRBD1. J gave up 4 bases and V 4 bases, and 7 bases lay outside the gene matches. The germline gives CDR1 KGHSH, CDR2 LQKENI. The CDR3 has 16 residues. For the CDR3, the DNA is TGTGCCAGCTCACAAAAGACAGGGACTTATAATTCACCCCTCCACTTT. It encodes CASSQKTGTYNSPLHF.

CDR3 in DNA: TGCGCCAGCAGCTTTACGGGACTAGCGGGACAATTGGATACGCAGTATTTT. This encodes CASSFTGLAGQLDTQYF. The chain employs TRBV5-1 and TRBJ2-3; TRBD2 aligns across 13 bases. This CDR3 comprises 17 residues. From germline, CDR1 is SGHRS and CDR2 YFSETQ. The J segment lost 6 bases and the V segment lost 2 bases, leaving 9 bases of the junction unmatched.

Many counts were recorded for this clonotype. The chain has TRBV5-6 and TRBJ2-2; no reliable D call. The CDR3 has 13 residues. The V gene lost 4 bases and the J gene lost 6 bases, with 10 bases spanning the gap. Germline-derived CDR1 and CDR2 are SGHDT and YYEEEE. The CDR3 nucleotides read TGTGCCAGCAGCCCCCCCTCCCCCGGGGAGCTGTTTTTT. It specifies CASSPPSPGELFF.

This clonotype was recorded a few times. The chain links TRBV6-2 or TRBV6-3 to TRBJ2-1; unclear D gene. V gave up 0 bases and J gave up 4 bases, with 10 bases separating them. Germline CDR1 is MNHEY and CDR2 is SVGEGT. The CDR3 contains 15 residues. The CDR3 DNA reads TGTGCCAGCAGTTACTCGCTAGAACCTTACAATGAGCAGTTCTTC. Its translation: CASSYSLEPYNEQFF.

This clonotype was recorded at least ten times. This rearrangement joins TRBV11-1 to TRBJ2-2; the match to TRBD1 covers 10 bases. The CDR3 runs 19 residues. Germline CDR1 reads SGHAT; CDR2 reads FQDESV (reference sequence). The V gene end was trimmed by 5 bases and the J gene end by 0 bases; junction bases not matched to a gene: 12. CDR3 DNA sequence: TGTGCCAGCAGCCAGGGACAGGGGACATACTATGCGAACACCGGGGAGCTGTTTTTT. Encoded protein: CASSQGQGTYYANTGELFF.

A few counts support this clonotype. The chain joins TRBV20-1 to TRBJ2-1, with 8 nucleotides matching TRBD2. V shed 6 bases and J 2 bases; nucleotides not matched to a gene: 9. In germline, CDR1 is DFQATT, CDR2 SNEGSKA (reference sequence). The CDR3 covers 15 residues. CDR3 coding DNA: TGCAGTGCACCAAATAAGCGGGGGACCTACAATGAGCAGTTCTTC. Protein: CSAPNKRGTYNEQFF.

This CDR3 reads CASSEYYMRIETQYF. CDR3 nucleotides: TGTGCCAGCAGTGAATACTACATGAGGATCGAGACCCAGTACTTC. The V and J genes are TRBV25-1 and TRBJ2-5; D remains ambiguous. CDR3 size: 15 residues. Germline CDR1 is MGHDK and CDR2 is SYGVNS. Deletions cut 0 bases from V and 5 bases from J, with 13 bases between.

The J gene is TRBJ2-7, the V gene TRBV3-1; D is perhaps TRBD1 or TRBD2 (5 bases each). Trimming took 1 base from V and 3 from J, leaving 13 bases between them. CDR1 is LGHDT, CDR2 YNNKEL, per germline (reference sequence). The CDR3 extends over 15 amino acids. In DNA form, the CDR3 reads TGTGCCAGCAGCCAAGCCGGGACCGAGTTCTACGAGCAGTACTTC. Encoded protein: CASSQAGTEFYEQYF.

This clonotype showed up just a few times. The chain joins TRBV4-3 to TRBJ1-2; TRBD1 is a possible D gene (6 bases). Trimming took 0 bases from V and 8 from J, leaving 13 bases between them. CDR1 LGHNA and CDR2 YSLEER come from the germline V gene. This CDR3 has 14 amino acids. DNA for the CDR3: TGCGCCAGCAGCCAAGATGTCAGGGGTGGGGGCTACACCTTC. Its protein product is CASSQDVRGGGYTF.

Many counts were recorded for this clonotype. CDR3: CASSPPSTGELFF. Here the CDR3 DNA reads TGCGCCAGCAGCCCCCCCTCCACCGGGGAGCTGTTTTTT. V and J are TRBV5-1 and TRBJ2-2; D call uncertain. The CDR3 length is 13 residues. The germline V gene has CDR1 SGHRS and CDR2 YFSETQ. The V end lost 4 bases, the J end lost 4 bases, and 8 bases lay between the germline ends.

This clonotype was observed a handful of times. The chain joins TRBV7-2 to TRBJ2-7; D is perhaps TRBD1 (6 bases). Trimming removed 2 bases at V and 3 bases at J, with 8 bases between. The CDR3 is made up of 13 amino acids. The germline gives CDR1 SGHTA, CDR2 FQGNSA. CDR3: CASSLYRVYEQYF. The CDR3 nucleotides read TGTGCCAGCAGCTTATACAGGGTCTACGAGCAGTACTTC.

V gene TRBV20-1 combines with J gene TRBJ2-3, with a tentative D call TRBD2 (7 bases). Trimming left V 3 bases short and J 3 bases short, with 13 bases between. The length of the CDR3 is 14 residues. CDR1 DFQATT and CDR2 SNEGSKA come from the germline V gene (reference sequence). As DNA, the CDR3 is TGCAGTGCTAGTAGGGGGGAGGGGACAGATACGCAGTATTTT. Translating it yields CSASRGEGTDTQYF.